This T cell receptor beta chain was recorded in a study of cytomegalovirus exposure and HLA in healthy donors. A word on this clone: Its target is not known.

The study's findings and limits: In a later analysis, compared with equally common non-associated chains, HLA-associated beta chains were more expanded. A few CMV-associated chains proved CMV antigen-specific in vitro.

Germline CDR1 and CDR2: MNHEY and SVGAGI. The CDR3 sequence is 15 residues long. Unmatched junction bases numbered 10, after V lost 7 bases and J lost 1 base. The PCR employed 60 Vbeta primers together with 13 Jbeta primers. Original analysis: Approximately 73 million unique TCR beta chains, roughly 11 million shared, were counted in a later analysis. Data came from immunoSEQ multiplex PCR; TCRdb stores just in-frame clones and leaves some out. From that table come the V and J calls and clone size; the DNA was used to work out D and trimming. The sample features 65,000 to 85,000 clones, with around 1.6% in its top ten.

Material for sequencing was PBMCs. The sequence was collected from an older woman in good health and CMV-seronegative. The genes are TRBV6-5 and TRBJ2-7; 7 positions match TRBD1. This CDR3 is CASTPRQGASYEQYF. Written as DNA, the CDR3 is TGTGCCAGCACCCCCAGACAGGGTGCGTCCTACGAGCAGTACTTC.